This paragraph covers one T cell receptor beta chain sequence. This entry is derived from a study of OX40 agonist ivuxolimab in advanced cancers. V lost 3 bases and J lost 4, with 20 bases in between. The CDR3 consists of 17 residues. CDR1 and CDR2 (germline): SGDLS, YYNGEE. The repertoire was sequenced with immunoSEQ multiplex PCR; TCRdb's copy has only in-frame clones and lacks some. Of some 48,000 clones detected, 75% to 85% appear once; the ten largest clones hold about 2.1%. The source material was CD4+ or CD8+ T cells sorted from blood, sampled in a trial of the OX40 agonist ivuxolimab. The receptor was derived from an adult with an advanced solid tumor such as melanoma, head and neck, liver or kidney cancer. V usage is TRBV9 and J usage is TRBJ2-1, with D tentatively TRBD1 or TRBD2 (5 bases each). The CDR3 DNA reads as TGTGCCAGCAGCGAGGGACCTCGGGTGGCGACTTACAATGAGCAGTTCTTC. Encoded protein: CASSEGPRVATYNEQFF.